The 4 T cell receptor beta chains below come from one sample, sequenced in a study of regulatory T cells in long-lasting Graves disease. The sample's time point: newly diagnosed GD, antithyroid drugs for less than 3 months. Making the TCR library involved RNA that had been extracted from PBMCs. Library construction for TCR beta used iRepertoire HTBI primers and Arm-PCR of CDR3 regions. TCRdb reprocessed the multiplex PCR reads via MiXCR and lists one record per CDR3 protein. The table lists 550,000 to 650,000 distinct CDR3 sequences, about 16% of them singletons, with more than 10% in the top ten. In addition, the sample was reused for a study of T cells in Graves' hyperthyroidism and ophthalmopathy.

The input for sequencing was peripheral blood mononuclear cells (PBMCs), taken at new diagnosis, from a patient treated with antithyroid drugs. Every receptor here comes from a man in his late teens or twenties with Graves disease.

The chain has TRBV5-5 and TRBJ2-3; D might be TRBD2 (5 bases). The CDR3 has 15 amino acids. The V gene lost 3 bases and the J gene lost 2 bases, with 13 bases spanning the gap. Per germline, CDR1 SGHKS and CDR2 YYEKEE (reference sequence). The CDR3 is CASSSYRGATDTQYF. DNA for the CDR3: TGTGCCAGCAGCTCCTACCGGGGAGCCACAGATACGCAGTATTTT. The variable domain in full, completed from reference TRBV5-5 and TRBJ2-3, reads DAGVTQSPTHLIKTRGQQVTLRCSPISGHKSVSWYQQVLGQGPQFIFQYYEKEERGRGNFPDRFSARQFPNYSSELNVNALLLGDSALYLCASSSYRGATDTQYFGPGTRLTVL.

This clonotype was detected only a few times. CDR3 amino acids: CAWSANENYMDGYTF. DNA for the CDR3: TGTGCCTGGAGTGCAAACGAGAACTACATGGACGGCTACACCTTC. The rearrangement joins TRBV30 to TRBJ1-2; unclear D gene. The V end lost 1 base, the J end lost 8 bases, and 20 bases lay between the germline ends. The CDR3 totals 15 residues. The germline gives CDR1 GTSNPN, CDR2 SVGIG (reference sequence).

The rearrangement joins TRBV2 to TRBJ2-7, with TRBD2 matching 16 bases. This CDR3 region has 20 residues. The junction had 18 bases not matched to a gene; V was cut back by 7 bases and J by 3 bases. Per germline, CDR1 SNHLY and CDR2 FYNNEI. This CDR3 reads CASTAGGGLAGGPISYEQYF. The CDR3 DNA follows: TGTGCCAGCACCGCGGGCGGGGGACTAGCGGGAGGGCCCATCAGCTACGAGCAGTACTTC.

This clonotype has a count of ten or more. The chain carries TRBV3-1 and TRBJ2-7; D perhaps matches TRBD1 (5 bases). Germline V gene lookup returns CDR1 LGHDT and CDR2 YNNKEL (reference sequence). There are 13 residues in the CDR3. The V gene lost 0 bases and the J gene lost 9 bases, with 12 bases spanning the gap. The CDR3 here is CASSQDTGPGQYF. The CDR3 region has the DNA TGTGCCAGCAGCCAAGATACAGGCCCTGGGCAGTACTTC.